A selection of T cell receptor beta chains follows, all from one sample in a study of T-cell memory formation after mild COVID-19. TCRdb re-derived calls from the 5' RACE reads in MiXCR, one entry per CDR3 protein. Seen here are a few hundred thousand distinct CDR3 sequences, over 25% observed once, and the top ten hold approximately 15%. Sequences were obtained from PBMCs or a T cell subset sorted from them (not recorded which). All receptors come from an adult woman who had mild COVID-19 (a few samples of this study predate the infection). Cell type and time point are not known. The CDR3 runs from the conserved cysteine through the conserved F or W. Fields, in order: D gene, J gene, clone size, V gene, CDR3 DNA, CDR3 protein. The D gene is left open where the match is weak. Where a row states a size, it is once, few, many or the class of an expanded clone; other rows omit it.

TRBD1	TRBJ2-4	NA	TRBV7-2	TGTGCCAGCAGTTTCACGAGACAGGGGGCTCTTTGGATTCAGTACTTC	CASSFTRQGALWIQYF
NA	TRBJ2-7	NA	TRBV20-1	TGCAGTGACAGGCCCCCAGGCTCCTACGAGCAGTACTTC	CSDRPPGSYEQYF
NA	TRBJ1-4	once	TRBV4-1	TGCGCCAGCAGCCCTAGCTCAAATACTAATGAAAAACTGTTTTTT	CASSPSSNTNEKLFF
NA	TRBJ2-2	NA	TRBV12-5	TGTGCTAGTGGCCGGGGAGGGGAGCTGTTTTTT	CASGRGGELFF
TRBD2	TRBJ2-1	NA	TRBV27	TGTGCCAGCAGTTCGCGGGGGGGGTCAGTCAATGAGCAGTTCTTC	CASSSRGGSVNEQFF
TRBD2	TRBJ2-5	NA	TRBV12-3/TRBV12-4	TGTGCCAGCAGTCCCGCGCGGGGAGGGGAGACCCAGTACTTC	CASSPARGGETQYF
NA	TRBJ1-2	NA	TRBV20-1	TGCAGTGCTAGAGATCCGGGGGACCTTCGGCGTTGGTATGGCTACACCTTC	CSARDPGDLRRWYGYTF
NA	TRBJ2-1	NA	TRBV5-6	TGTGCCAGCAGTTTAGGGAAACCTGAGCAGTTCTTC	CASSLGKPEQFF
NA	TRBJ2-1	NA	TRBV7-9	TGTGCCAGCAGCTTACTGACAAATGAGCAGTTCTTC	CASSLLTNEQFF
TRBD1	TRBJ1-2	NA	TRBV12-3/TRBV12-4	TGTGCCAGCAGTCACTATACAGGGGGCAACTATGGCTACACCTTC	CASSHYTGGNYGYTF
TRBD1	TRBJ2-7	many	TRBV12-3/TRBV12-4	TGTGCCAGCAGTTTAGGGGGACAGGGACCCTACGAGCAGTACTTC	CASSLGGQGPYEQYF
TRBD2	TRBJ2-5	few	TRBV20-1	TGCAGTGCGGATGCGGGAGGTGGGGAGACCCAGTACTTC	CSADAGGGETQYF
TRBD1	TRBJ1-2	NA	TRBV7-9	TGTGCCAGCAGCCAGTCGTGGAGGACAGGGGAAGGCTACACCTTC	CASSQSWRTGEGYTF
TRBD2	TRBJ2-1	few	TRBV12-3/TRBV12-4	TGTGCCAGCAACAATGGGGGGACTAGATCGGCCCATGAGCAGTTCTTC	CASNNGGTRSAHEQFF
NA	TRBJ2-7	few	TRBV6-1	TGTGCCAGCACCAACCGACTCCCGACAGGCCCATCAAGATACGAGCAGTACTTC	CASTNRLPTGPSRYEQYF
TRBD1	TRBJ2-2	NA	TRBV20-1	TGCAGTGCTAGGCCCCAGGGGGCGAACACCGGGGAGCTGTTTTTT	CSARPQGANTGELFF
NA	TRBJ2-1	NA	TRBV15	TGTGCCACCAGCAGAGATTGGCAGGGGGGTGAGCAGTTCTTC	CATSRDWQGGEQFF
NA	TRBJ1-5	NA	TRBV5-1	TGCGCCAGCAGCGCGGAGGTATCGGGGGCCGGTCAGCCCCAGCATTTT	CASSAEVSGAGQPQHF
TRBD1	TRBJ2-7	NA	TRBV27	TGTGCCAGCAGTTCGCAGCCCGGGACAGGGCATTCCTACGAGCAGTACTTC	CASSSQPGTGHSYEQYF
NA	TRBJ2-1	NA	TRBV5-1	TGCGCCAGCAGCTTGGTAGGGTCCGCTGAGCAGTTCTTC	CASSLVGSAEQFF
TRBD1	TRBJ1-5	once	TRBV5-1	TGCGCCAGCAGCTTTGGGGACAGGGCAAATCAGCCCCAGCATTTT	CASSFGDRANQPQHF
NA	TRBJ1-5	NA	TRBV20-1	TGCAGTGCCCCACAAGCTTTTAATCAGCCCCAGCATTTT	CSAPQAFNQPQHF
NA	TRBJ2-3	few	TRBV6-6	TGTGCCAGCAGTCCGAATATTGATACGCAGTATTTT	CASSPNIDTQYF
TRBD1	TRBJ1-5	NA	TRBV5-4	TGTGCCAGCAGCATCGGGGGACAGCTAAATCAGCCCCAGCATTTT	CASSIGGQLNQPQHF
TRBD2	TRBJ2-7	few	TRBV12-3/TRBV12-4	TGTGCCAGCCAGCTAGCGGGAGGGACCTACGAGCAGTACTTC	CASQLAGGTYEQYF
TRBD2	TRBJ2-3	few	TRBV11-2	TGTGCCAGCAGCCTTAGCGGGGTTCCCCATACGCAGTATTTT	CASSLSGVPHTQYF
NA	TRBJ2-7	NA	TRBV4-2	TGTGCCAGCAGCCAAGAGGCGAAGCAGTACTTC	CASSQEAKQYF
NA	TRBJ1-1	few	TRBV6-5	TGTGCCAGCAGTTTCGGTTCGACTGAAGCTTTCTTT	CASSFGSTEAFF
TRBD1	TRBJ2-1	NA	TRBV5-6	TGTGCCAGCAGCTTCGGGACAGGGAGTGCGGATGAGCAGTTCTTC	CASSFGTGSADEQFF
NA	TRBJ2-7	few	TRBV11-2	TGTGCCAGCAGTTACGGTCGTGAGCAGTACTTC	CASSYGREQYF
NA	TRBJ2-7	NA	TRBV6-1	TGTGCCAGCATTTGGGACAACTCCTACGAGCAGTACTTC	CASIWDNSYEQYF
TRBD1	TRBJ2-3	once	TRBV4-1	TGCGCCAGCAGCTACTTTTGGGACAGCGTTCCAGATACGCAGTATTTT	CASSYFWDSVPDTQYF
TRBD1	TRBJ2-3	NA	TRBV7-9	TGTGCCAGCAGCTCCAGAGGGGGTAGGCAGGGGGCTCTTTTCACAGATACGCAGTATTTT	CASSSRGGRQGALFTDTQYF
NA	TRBJ2-7	few	TRBV19	TGTGCCAGTAGTCCCCCAGGCGCTCCTTCCTACGAGCAGTACTTC	CASSPPGAPSYEQYF
NA	TRBJ1-5	NA	TRBV7-8	TGTGCCAGCAGCTTAGGACACTCAGATCAGCCCCAGCATTTT	CASSLGHSDQPQHF